Listed below are T cell receptor beta chains from one sample, sequenced in a study of T cell repertoires in cytomegalovirus infection. TCRdb re-called the reads with MiXCR, one entry per CDR3 protein. The sample records around 250,000 distinct CDR3 sequences, about a sixth being singletons. Sequencing was carried out using CD8+ T cells from PBMCs. These receptors came from a human donor in good health (CMV status not recorded). Some clones in this sample may be carry-over from other donors' samples. Both conserved end residues are part of each CDR3. Fields, in order: J gene, clone size, D gene, V gene, CDR3 DNA, CDR3 protein. D genes are given only for firm matches. The size entry is marked missing in some rows and otherwise reads once, few, many or a size class.

TRBJ2-7 . TRBD1 TRBV29-1 TGCAGCGTTGAACGGGACAGCCCCTACGAGCAGTACTTC CSVERDSPYEQYF
TRBJ2-3 many . TRBV28 TGTGCCAGCCGCCCGGGCCAGGGGAAATACACAGATACGCAGTATTTT CASRPGQGKYTDTQYF
TRBJ2-2 . TRBD1 TRBV28 TGTGCCAGCAGTTTATACCAGGGGGCCCGAACACGGGACACCGGGGAGCTGTTTTTT CASSLYQGARTRDTGELFF
TRBJ1-1 . . TRBV19 TGTGCCAGTAGTATAATGGTGGCAAACACTGAAGCTTTCTTT CASSIMVANTEAFF
TRBJ2-5 . TRBD2 TRBV6-5 TGTGCCAGCAGTCAACTAGCGGTGGGATTGGAGGACCAGTACTTC CASSQLAVGLEDQYF
TRBJ1-5 . TRBD1 TRBV20-1 TGCAGTGCTAGAGAGGTGTGGGACAGGGCTTCCTATAGCAATCAGCCCCAGCATTTT CSAREVWDRASYSNQPQHF
TRBJ2-7 many TRBD2 TRBV7-9 TGTGCCAGCAGCTTATTCGGGGGGGTACCCTACGAGCAGTACTTC CASSLFGGVPYEQYF
TRBJ1-2 many . TRBV7-2 TGTGCCAGCAGCCCAAGGACGGGGGGGATCGATGGCTACACCTTC CASSPRTGGIDGYTF
TRBJ2-5 many TRBD2 TRBV12-3/TRBV12-4 TGTGCCAGCAGTCACGTACTAGCGGAAGAGACCCAGTACTTC CASSHVLAEETQYF
TRBJ1-2 few TRBD1 TRBV18 TGTGCCAGCTCACTAACCGGGACAGGGGGCGAGTTCTATGGCTACACCTTC CASSLTGTGGEFYGYTF
TRBJ2-3 . TRBD1 TRBV18 TGTGCCAGCTCATTCGCCGGGACAGGGGTCACAGATACGCAGTATTTT CASSFAGTGVTDTQYF
TRBJ2-3 many . TRBV20-1 TGCAGTGCTAGAGCCAAAACCCGCACAGATACGCAGTATTTT CSARAKTRTDTQYF
TRBJ2-1 . TRBD2 TRBV4-1 TGCGCCAGCAGCCAAGATTCATATACTAGCGGGGTTGGCAATGAGCAGTTCTTC CASSQDSYTSGVGNEQFF
TRBJ1-1 few . TRBV27 TGTGCCAGCAGTTTATCGGGTGAAGCTTTCTTT CASSLSGEAFF
TRBJ1-6 . . TRBV5-1 TGCGGATCCGGGACGGATGTGAATTCACCCCTCCACTTT CGSGTDVNSPLHF
TRBJ2-7 many TRBD2 TRBV7-6 TGTGCCAGCAGCCCAGGGACTAGCGGGATCCCCTACGAGCAGTACTTC CASSPGTSGIPYEQYF
TRBJ1-2 few . TRBV7-9 TGTGCCAGCAGCTTGAAAGGGAACACTGGTGGCTACACCTTC CASSLKGNTGGYTF
TRBJ2-5 few . TRBV20-1 TGCAGTGCTAGGTTAACAGGGTTCTTAGAGACCCAGTACTTC CSARLTGFLETQYF
TRBJ1-1 few . TRBV9 TGTGCCAGCAGCGTAATCGACACTGAAGCTTTCTTT CASSVIDTEAFF
TRBJ2-1 many . TRBV6-2/TRBV6-3 TGTGCCACCCTAGGGCAGGGCCCCGTCTACAATGAGCAGTTCTTC CATLGQGPVYNEQFF
TRBJ2-6 many . TRBV27 TGTGCCAGCAGTTTATACCTGGACTCTGGGGCCAACGTCCTGACTTTC CASSLYLDSGANVLTF
TRBJ2-7 few . TRBV15 TGTGCCACCAGCAGAGATAGGCTGTGGGACCAAGACAACTACGAGCAGTACTTC CATSRDRLWDQDNYEQYF
TRBJ1-5 many . TRBV28 TGTGCCAGCAGTCCCCATAGCAATCAGCCCCAGCATTTT CASSPHSNQPQHF
TRBJ2-3 few . TRBV6-6 TGTGCCAGCAGTGACACCGTGGCGGATACGCAGTATTTT CASSDTVADTQYF
TRBJ2-7 . . TRBV28 TGTGCCAGCAGTTCACCTGACACAGCCTACGAGCAGTACTTC CASSSPDTAYEQYF
TRBJ1-5 many . TRBV28 TGTGCCAGCACCAACCCGGCGGGGTATCAGCCCCAGCATTTT CASTNPAGYQPQHF
TRBJ2-7 many TRBD2 TRBV6-2/TRBV6-3 TGTGCCAGCAGTTACTTAGGACTAGCGGGGGACCCGAGGAACGAGCAGTACTTC CASSYLGLAGDPRNEQYF
TRBJ2-7 . . TRBV20-1 TGCAGCCTCCAAAACGAGCAGTACTTC CSLQNEQYF
TRBJ1-1 . TRBD1 TRBV2 TGTGCCAGCAGTGAAAGGGACAGACGAGGCACTGAAGCTTTCTTT CASSERDRRGTEAFF
TRBJ2-7 few . TRBV11-2 TGTGCCAGCAGCCCTGGGATCCTAACCACCTACGAGCAGTACTTC CASSPGILTTYEQYF
TRBJ1-2 . . TRBV29-1 TGCAGCGTTGAGGGCCCGGGACGTTATGGCTACACCTTC CSVEGPGRYGYTF
TRBJ1-5 . TRBD1 TRBV20-1 TGCAGTGCTAGGGGACAGGGGGCGCGTCAGCCCCAGCATTTT CSARGQGARQPQHF
TRBJ2-1 . TRBD2 TRBV2 TGTGCCAGGAGCGGGGGCCGCAGCTCCTACAATGAGCAGTTCTTC CARSGGRSSYNEQFF
TRBJ2-1 . . TRBV7-6 TGTGCCAGCAGCTCTCTCCAGGGTGGCAATGAGCAGTTCTTC CASSSLQGGNEQFF
TRBJ2-5 . . TRBV12-3/TRBV12-4 TGTGCCAGCAGTTTAGCTCCGGGGATCGAGACCCAGTACTTC CASSLAPGIETQYF